This T cell receptor beta chain was found in a study of patients and donors after allogeneic stem cell transplantation. The CDR3 covers 12 residues. CDR1 and CDR2 (germline): MNHEY, SVGAGI. Trimming left V 6 bases short and J 5 bases short, with 10 bases between. This clonotype has a handful of counts. TCRdb processed the RT-PCR reads anew with MiXCR; each CDR3 protein has one entry. The data show 150,000 to 200,000 distinct CDR3 sequences, about 24% seen once. The receptor was derived from a human donor who was either an allogeneic HSCT recipient or a stem cell or donor lymphocyte infusion donor (not recorded which). It is not recorded whose cells these are; they may come from a transplant donor. Material: blood, either unsorted or a sorted T cell fraction (not recorded which). This rearrangement joins TRBV6-5 to TRBJ1-2, with no clear D. The CDR3 sequence: CASRRGLYGYTF. CDR3 nucleotides: TGTGCCAGCAGGCGGGGTCTTTATGGCTACACCTTC.